The 7 T cell receptor beta chains below come from one sample, sequenced in a study of shared clonotypes between healthy human individuals. Data came from immunoSEQ multiplex PCR; TCRdb stores just in-frame clones and leaves some out. The data hold 650,000 to 800,000 clones, with just under 75% observed a single time. The sequenced material came from memory CD4+ T cells sorted from blood. Subset of the sample: CD45RA-negative fraction. The receptors derive from a woman in her 30s in good health.

J is TRBJ1-5 and V is TRBV5-6; 9 bases map to TRBD1. Germline CDR1 is SGHDT and CDR2 is YYEEEE. Germline trimming cut 4 bases from V and 4 bases from J; bases unmatched to any gene: 6. The CDR3 consists of 15 residues. The DNA for the CDR3 is TGTGCCAGCAGCACCAAAGACAGGGGGAATCAGCCCCAGCATTTT. Its translation is CASSTKDRGNQPQHF.

The genes are TRBV28 and TRBJ2-7, with 9 nucleotides matching TRBD1. After removal of 4 bases from V and 3 bases from J, the junction contained 7 bases not matched to a gene. The CDR3 is made up of 15 amino acids. Germline assignment: CDR1 MDHEN and CDR2 SYDVKM. CDR3 protein: CASSSHGGQGYEQYF. CDR3 coding DNA: TGTGCCAGCAGTTCCCACGGGGGACAGGGCTACGAGCAGTACTTC.

This chain links TRBV5-1 with TRBJ2-1; perhaps TRBD1 as D (5 bases). Germline V CDR1 and CDR2: SGHRS, YFSETQ. This CDR3 has 13 residues. V was pared by 4 bases and J by 4 bases, with 9 bases between. The CDR3 DNA reads as TGCGCCAGCAGCGCTCAGGGTTACAATGAGCAGTTCTTC. Translated, it gives CASSAQGYNEQFF.

The gene calls are TRBV6-1 and TRBJ2-1; D is uncertain. CDR3 size: 11 residues. CDR1 is MNHNS and CDR2 is SASEGT in the germline V gene. V was clipped by 7 bases and J by 7 bases, with 8 bases between them. CDR3 DNA: TGTGCCAGCACTGGAAGGAATGAGCAGTTCTTC. This codes for CASTGRNEQFF.

This rearrangement joins TRBV6-5 to TRBJ1-1, with TRBD1 as a possible D gene (6 bases). Germline loops: CDR1 MNHEY, CDR2 SVGAGI. The CDR3 sequence is 12 residues long. V lost 5 bases and J lost 11, with 15 bases in between. CDR3 in DNA: TGTGCCAGCAGTCTTAGGGGGAATGCGGCTTTCTTT. Translated, it gives CASSLRGNAAFF.

The chain couples TRBV19 to TRBJ2-2, with 11 bases aligning to TRBD2. Trimming took 10 bases from V and 7 from J; bases not matched to a gene: 5. Germline CDR1 LNHDA, CDR2 SQIVND (reference sequence). CDR3 size: 13 residues. The CDR3, as DNA: TGTGCCACAACTAGCGGGAGTGTCGGGGAGCTGTTTTTT. It encodes CATTSGSVGELFF.

Of note for this clone: Additional DNA sequences in this sample encode the identical CDR3. The chain employs TRBV29-1 and TRBJ2-2; 8 bases are a match to TRBD1. The V segment lost 6 bases and the J segment 0 bases; nucleotides outside the gene matches: 6. From germline, CDR1 is SQVTM and CDR2 ANQGSEA. The CDR3 extends over 15 amino acids. The CDR3 is CSVLGQGANTGELFF. CDR3 nucleotide sequence: TGCAGCGTCCTTGGACAGGGCGCGAACACCGGGGAGCTGTTTTTT.